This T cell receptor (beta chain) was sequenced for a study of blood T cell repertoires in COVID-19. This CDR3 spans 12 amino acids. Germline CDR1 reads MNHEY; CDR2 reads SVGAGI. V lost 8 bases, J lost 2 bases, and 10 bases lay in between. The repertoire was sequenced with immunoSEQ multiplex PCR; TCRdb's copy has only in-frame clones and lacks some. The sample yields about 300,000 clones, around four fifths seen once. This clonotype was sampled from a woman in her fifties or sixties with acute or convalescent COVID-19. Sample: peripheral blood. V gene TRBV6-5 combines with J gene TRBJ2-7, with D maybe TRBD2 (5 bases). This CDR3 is CASWSGTYEQYF. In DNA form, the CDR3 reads TGTGCCAGCTGGAGCGGAACCTACGAGCAGTACTTC.